Below, 25 T cell receptor beta chains from the same sample are listed, as sequenced in a study of shared clonotypes between healthy human individuals. Profiling relied on immunoSEQ multiplex PCR, and the TCRdb table lists in-frame clones only, not all of them. The sample lists fewer than 550,000 clones; about three quarters were seen once. Material: PBMCs. The source of these receptors is a middle-aged woman in good health. Some clones in this sample may be carry-over from other donors' samples.

The chain has TRBV12-5 and TRBJ2-3, with 11 bases aligning to TRBD1. CDR3 size: 16 residues. Germline V gene lookup returns CDR1 LGHNT and CDR2 FRNRAP. J lost 1 base, V lost 1 base, and 1 base had no gene match. CDR3 bases: TGTGCTAGTGGTTTGGGGACAGGGGGCGGCACAGATACGCAGTATTTT. Translating gives CASGLGTGGGTDTQYF.

CDR3 in DNA: TGCGCCAGCAGCCCGGAGGGCCGGGGGACTGAAGCTTTCTTT. Its translation: CASSPEGRGTEAFF. This chain joins TRBV5-1 and TRBJ1-1; possibly TRBD1 for D (5 bases). Trimming shortened V by 4 bases and J by 5 bases, and 15 bases separated the two germline ends. This CDR3 is 14 amino acids long. Germline V gene lookup returns CDR1 SGHRS and CDR2 YFSETQ.

The chain employs TRBV6-1 and TRBJ2-3; D may be TRBD1 (6 bases). Trimming took 11 bases from V and 6 from J, leaving 18 bases between them. The CDR3 contains 13 residues. Germline V lookup: CDR1 MNHNS, CDR2 SASEGT. The CDR3 bases are TGTGCCGCTAGGGACATCCGTGTGGATACGCAGTATTTT. Translated: CAARDIRVDTQYF.

The genes are TRBV28 and TRBJ2-5; 8 bases are shared with TRBD1. Germline loops: CDR1 MDHEN, CDR2 SYDVKM. V gave up 4 bases and J gave up 6 bases; unmatched junction bases: 13. This CDR3 comprises 16 residues. This CDR3 is CASSSGQGVTIQTQYF. CDR3 in DNA: TGTGCCAGCAGTTCCGGACAGGGCGTAACAATACAGACCCAGTACTTC.

The chain is built from TRBV4-3 and TRBJ2-3; 7 nucleotides agree with TRBD2. J was trimmed by 0 bases and V by 2 bases; bases with no gene match: 11. Germline assignment: CDR1 LGHNA and CDR2 YSLEER. The CDR3 consists of 18 residues. The CDR3 DNA is TGCGCCAGCAGCCAAAATCCCCCTAGCGGAGCGAGCACAGATACGCAGTATTTT. It encodes CASSQNPPSGASTDTQYF.

This chain uses TRBV28 with TRBJ1-2; D not resolved. Germline CDR1 MDHEN, CDR2 SYDVKM. V was shortened by 8 bases and J by 7 bases, with 8 bases between the two germline ends. The CDR3 totals 10 residues. The CDR3 reads CASGIVGYTF. In DNA, the CDR3 is TGTGCCAGCGGTATCGTTGGCTACACCTTC.

The rearrangement links TRBV9 to TRBJ2-1; 12 bases line up with TRBD2. This CDR3 contains 15 residues. Germline V gene data show CDR1 as SGDLS and CDR2 as YYNGEE. Trimming at V came to 10 bases and at J to 0 bases, leaving 5 bases not matched to a gene. The CDR3 DNA reads as TGTGCCTCCACGGGACTAGCGGGCTCCTACAATGAGCAGTTCTTC. Its translation is CASTGLAGSYNEQFF.

The chain has TRBV4-3 and TRBJ2-7; 8 bases align to TRBD2. Germline trimming cut 0 bases from V and 3 bases from J; bases unmatched to any gene: 7. CDR1 is LGHNA, CDR2 YSLEER, per germline. CDR3 size: 16 residues. CDR3 DNA: TGCGCCAGCAGCCAAGATACCAGCGGGAGAGGCTACGAGCAGTACTTC. Its protein is CASSQDTSGRGYEQYF.

The genes are TRBV11-2 and TRBJ1-2, with D uncertain. V lost 3 bases, J lost 4 bases, and 15 bases lay in between. The CDR3 length is 15 residues. In germline, CDR1 is SGHAT, CDR2 FQNNGV. The CDR3 reads CASSFTQDGLYGYTF. In nucleotides, the CDR3 is TGTGCCAGCAGCTTCACTCAGGACGGGCTCTATGGCTACACCTTC.

The chain carries TRBV7-9 and TRBJ2-3; D may correspond to TRBD1 or TRBD2 (5 bases each). There are 17 residues in the CDR3. The germline V gene has CDR1 SEHNR and CDR2 FQNEAQ (reference sequence). Deletions cut 5 bases from V and 2 bases from J, with 20 bases between. The CDR3 DNA follows: TGTGCCAGCAGCCCTCGATCCGGGACGAATGACACAGATACGCAGTATTTT. Its protein product is CASSPRSGTNDTDTQYF.

This chain links TRBV10-3 with TRBJ1-3; 7 nucleotides align to TRBD1. The germline CDR1 and CDR2 sequences are ENHRY and SYGVKD. The CDR3 runs to 16 residues. Germline trimming cut 3 bases from V and 7 bases from J; bases unmatched to any gene: 12. The CDR3: CAISDISRDRRNTIYF. In nucleotides, the CDR3 is TGTGCCATCAGTGATATCTCCCGGGACAGAAGGAACACCATATATTTT.

The chain couples TRBV7-8 to TRBJ2-3, with 13 nucleotides matching TRBD2. The CDR3 totals 13 residues. Looked up from germline, CDR1 is SGHVS and CDR2 is FQNEAQ. The trim removed 5 bases at V and 15 bases at J, leaving 8 bases unmatched. The CDR3 coding sequence is TGTGCCAGCAGCATGGGACTAGCGGGACGTCCATATTTT. Protein sequence: CASSMGLAGRPYF.

This clone appeared many times. This chain connects TRBV19 to TRBJ1-1; tentatively, D is TRBD1 (5 bases). CDR3 length: 16 amino acids. CDR1 is LNHDA, CDR2 SQIVND, per germline (reference sequence). V lost 2 bases and J lost 0, with 13 bases in between. The CDR3, as DNA: TGTGCCAGTAGTATAAGGGCCGGGGGGGTGAACACTGAAGCTTTCTTT. The encoded protein is CASSIRAGGVNTEAFF.

The V and J genes are TRBV9 and TRBJ2-1; 8 bases match TRBD2. This CDR3 region has 15 residues. With 7 bases clipped from V and 8 bases from J, the junction kept 14 bases outside the gene matches. Germline assignment: CDR1 SGDLS and CDR2 YYNGEE. CDR3 sequence: CASRLRTSLFDEQFF. The CDR3 nucleotides are TGTGCCAGCCGACTCCGGACTAGCTTGTTTGATGAGCAGTTCTTC.

A word on this clone: A much larger clone differs by one base, so this may be a read error. The CDR3 bases are TGTGCCTGGAGTGAGGTCAGGAACAAGAACTATGTCTACACCTTC. It encodes CAWSEVRNKNYVYTF. The V call is TRBV30, the J call TRBJ1-2; no clear D gene. Germline V gene data show CDR1 as GTSNPN and CDR2 as SVGIG (reference sequence). This CDR3 has 15 amino acids. The full variable domain, rest sourced from reference TRBV30 and TRBJ1-2, is SQTIHQWPATLVQPVGSPLSLECTVEGTSNPNLYWYRQAAGRGLQLLFYSVGIGQISSEVPQNLSASRPQDRQFILSSKKLLLSDSGFYLCAWSEVRNKNYVYTFGSGTRLTVV.

This chain connects TRBV9 to TRBJ2-5; 7 nucleotides match TRBD1. Germline V gene lookup returns CDR1 SGDLS and CDR2 YYNGEE. J was trimmed by 5 bases and V by 3 bases; bases with no gene match: 4. The CDR3 extends over 13 amino acids. For the CDR3, the DNA is TGTGCCAGCAGCGCCCGGGACAGCGAGACCCAGTACTTC. Translating it yields CASSARDSETQYF.

This clone was observed a handful of times. V and J are TRBV9 and TRBJ2-7; D possibly corresponds to TRBD1 (5 bases). This CDR3 has 14 amino acids. V lost 0 bases and J 2 bases, leaving 9 bases between the germline ends. The germline gives CDR1 SGDLS, CDR2 YYNGEE. The DNA for the CDR3 is TGTGCCAGCAGCGTAGCTAACAGGCCCTACGAGCAGTACTTC. Protein sequence: CASSVANRPYEQYF.

The chain employs TRBV2 and TRBJ2-7; TRBD2 is a possible D gene (6 bases). The germline V gene has CDR1 SNHLY and CDR2 FYNNEI. The CDR3 extends over 13 amino acids. V was trimmed by 7 bases and J by 5 bases, leaving 15 bases between them. The CDR3 DNA is TGTGCCAGCAAGGGCCCCGGGAGCCACGAGCAGTACTTC. Residues: CASKGPGSHEQYF.

This clone has more than one count but fewer than ten. V and J are TRBV27 and TRBJ2-7; TRBD2 matches at 10 bases. After removal of 5 bases from V and 4 bases from J, the junction contained 11 bases not matched to a gene. This CDR3 has 16 residues. Germline CDR1 reads MNHEY; CDR2 reads SMNVEV (reference sequence). CDR3 nucleotide sequence: TGTGCCAGCAGTCTGACGGGACTAGCGAGACATTACGAGCAGTACTTC. Translated, it gives CASSLTGLARHYEQYF.

V usage is TRBV4-2 and J usage is TRBJ1-1, with 8 bases aligning to TRBD1. V was pared by 0 bases and J by 11 bases, with 11 bases of the junction left unmatched. Germline-derived CDR1 and CDR2 are LGHNA and YNFKEQ. This CDR3 region has 15 residues. CDR3 region: CASSQEGQATSRAFF. CDR3 DNA sequence: TGTGCCAGCAGCCAAGAGGGACAGGCCACGTCGCGGGCTTTCTTT.

The chain carries TRBV18 and TRBJ1-2; TRBD1 matches at 9 bases. The junction had 3 bases not matched to a gene; V was cut back by 4 bases and J by 6 bases. Germline-derived CDR1 and CDR2 are KGHSH and LQKENI. The CDR3 is 13 residues long. The CDR3 here is CASSLRQGDGYTF. The CDR3, as DNA: TGTGCCAGCTCACTCCGACAGGGGGATGGCTACACCTTC. The full variable domain, completed using reference TRBV18 and TRBJ1-2, is NAGVMQNPRHLVRRRGQEARLRCSPMKGHSHVYWYRQLPEEGLKFMVYLQKENIIDESGMPKERFSAEFPKEGPSILRIQQVVRGDSAAYFCASSLRQGDGYTFGSGTRLTVV.

V usage is TRBV2 and J usage is TRBJ2-5; 7 bases are a match to TRBD1. The DNA end is more similar to TRBJ2-7, so the J call may be wrong. The CDR3 length is 13 residues. Germline values: CDR1 SNHLY, CDR2 FYNNEI. The CDR3 protein is CASRDSSSYEQYF. CDR3 bases: TGTGCCAGCCGGGACAGTTCCTCCTACGAGCAGTACTTC.

The chain combines TRBV4-1 with TRBJ2-5; the D gene is possibly TRBD2 (5 bases). Per the germline V gene, CDR1 is MGHRA and CDR2 is YSYEKL. CDR3 length equals 15 residues. Trimming stripped 2 bases from V and 1 base from J, with 11 bases between. CDR3 loop: CASSQTSGSQETQYF. DNA for the CDR3: TGCGCCAGCAGCCAAACATCGGGATCCCAAGAGACCCAGTACTTC.

The CDR3 sequence is CASSLTGPMVNEQFF. Here the CDR3 DNA reads TGTGCCAGCAGTTTAACGGGACCTATGGTAAATGAGCAGTTCTTC. This chain connects TRBV28 to TRBJ2-1; D could derive from TRBD1 or TRBD2 (5 bases each). CDR3 length: 15 residues. The germline gives CDR1 MDHEN, CDR2 SYDVKM. V lost 2 bases and J 7 bases, leaving 15 bases between the germline ends.

The rearrangement uses TRBV19 and TRBJ1-5, with D tentatively TRBD1 (6 bases). Germline values: CDR1 LNHDA, CDR2 SQIVND (reference sequence). The CDR3 runs to 13 residues. Trimming left V 5 bases short and J 7 bases short, with 12 bases between. The CDR3 region has the DNA TGTGCCAGTAGTGCAGGGGCCTACCAGCCCCAGCATTTT. Amino acids: CASSAGAYQPQHF.